A selection of T cell receptor beta chains follows, all from one sample in a study of metastatic and nonmetastatic thyroid tumors. TCRdb re-called clones via MiXCR from the PCR reads. Of tens of thousands of clones in the sample, less than 25% were seen once. Sequencing was performed on blood. All receptors come from a female donor with papillary thyroid cancer or a benign thyroid nodule (not recorded which). Some clones in this sample may be carry-over from other donors' samples. CDR3s include the opening cysteine and the closing phenylalanine or tryptophan. The D gene is left open where the match is weak. A row's size may be missing; if present it is once, few, many or a size class.

clone_size: few
d_call: NA
v_call: TRBV28
j_call: TRBJ1-2
cdr3_aa: CAGRGRPGGYTF
cdr3_nt: TGTGCCGGACGCGGGAGGCCTGGGGGCTACACCTTC

clone_size: NA
d_call: NA
v_call: TRBV19
j_call: TRBJ2-2
cdr3_aa: CASRGQSYTGELVF
cdr3_nt: TGTGCCAGTAGAGGACAGTCGTACACCGGGGAGCTGGTTTTT

clone_size: many
d_call: TRBD2
v_call: TRBV10-3
j_call: TRBJ2-1
cdr3_aa: CAIRENLAGARDEQFF
cdr3_nt: TGTGCCATCAGGGAGAACCTAGCGGGGGCACGGGATGAGCAGTTCTTC

clone_size: many
d_call: TRBD2
v_call: TRBV5-1
j_call: TRBJ2-1
cdr3_aa: CASSRNPGTSGGSYNEQFF
cdr3_nt: TGCGCCAGCAGCCGGAACCCGGGGACTAGCGGCGGATCCTACAATGAGCAGTTCTTC

clone_size: NA
d_call: NA
v_call: TRBV7-9
j_call: TRBJ2-7
cdr3_aa: CASSIRDKPYEQYF
cdr3_nt: TGTGCCAGCAGCATCCGTGACAAACCCTACGAGCAGTACTTC

clone_size: NA
d_call: NA
v_call: TRBV11-2
j_call: TRBJ1-1
cdr3_aa: CASSLKRNTEAFF
cdr3_nt: TGTGCCAGCAGCTTAAAGCGGAACACTGAAGCTTTCTTT

clone_size: many
d_call: TRBD1
v_call: TRBV19
j_call: TRBJ1-2
cdr3_aa: CASSTTGGGFGYGYTF
cdr3_nt: TGTGCCAGTAGTACGACAGGGGGGGGTTTTGGCTATGGCTACACCTTC

clone_size: medium-sized
d_call: NA
v_call: TRBV6-1
j_call: TRBJ1-5
cdr3_aa: CASSDRANQPQHF
cdr3_nt: TGTGCCAGCAGTGACAGGGCCAATCAGCCCCAGCATTTT

clone_size: few
d_call: NA
v_call: TRBV28
j_call: TRBJ2-2
cdr3_aa: CASSRLLSGSTGGLFF
cdr3_nt: TGTGCCAGCAGCCGGCTCCTATCGGGGAGCACCGGGGGGCTGTTTTTT

clone_size: medium-sized
d_call: NA
v_call: TRBV3-1
j_call: TRBJ1-2
cdr3_aa: CASSPGEEAGYTF
cdr3_nt: TGTGCCAGCAGCCCCGGGGAAGAGGCTGGCTACACCTTC

clone_size: NA
d_call: NA
v_call: TRBV5-1
j_call: TRBJ1-5
cdr3_aa: CASKKEGANQPQHF
cdr3_nt: TGCGCCAGCAAAAAGGAGGGCGCGAATCAGCCCCAGCATTTT

clone_size: NA
d_call: NA
v_call: TRBV4-2
j_call: TRBJ2-1
cdr3_aa: CASSQESGSYNEQFF
cdr3_nt: TGTGCCAGCAGCCAAGAAAGCGGCTCCTACAATGAGCAGTTCTTC

clone_size: NA
d_call: NA
v_call: TRBV20-1
j_call: TRBJ2-1
cdr3_aa: CSVENYNEQFF
cdr3_nt: TGCAGTGTAGAAAATTACAATGAGCAGTTCTTC

clone_size: many
d_call: TRBD1
v_call: TRBV10-1
j_call: TRBJ2-3
cdr3_aa: CASRKDRTDTQYF
cdr3_nt: TGCGCCAGCAGGAAGGACAGGACAGATACGCAGTATTTT

clone_size: NA
d_call: TRBD1
v_call: TRBV11-2
j_call: TRBJ2-1
cdr3_aa: CASSFRSDRIGEQFF
cdr3_nt: TGTGCCAGCAGCTTTCGCTCGGACAGGATCGGTGAGCAGTTCTTC

clone_size: many
d_call: TRBD1
v_call: TRBV14
j_call: TRBJ1-1
cdr3_aa: CASSPVGQGNTEAFF
cdr3_nt: TGTGCCAGCAGTCCAGTGGGACAGGGGAATACTGAAGCTTTCTTT

clone_size: NA
d_call: NA
v_call: TRBV6-2/TRBV6-3
j_call: TRBJ2-7
cdr3_aa: CASFLRQGGEQYF
cdr3_nt: TGTGCCAGCTTCTTGCGGCAGGGAGGCGAGCAGTACTTC

clone_size: many
d_call: NA
v_call: TRBV11-3
j_call: TRBJ1-6
cdr3_aa: CASSSLNLATDFNSPLHF
cdr3_nt: TGTGCCAGCAGCTCCCTGAACCTCGCGACGGATTTTAATTCACCCCTCCACTTT

clone_size: many
d_call: NA
v_call: TRBV11-3
j_call: TRBJ2-2
cdr3_aa: CASNSRTRNTGELFF
cdr3_nt: TGTGCCAGCAACTCCCGGACAAGGAACACCGGGGAGCTGTTTTTT

clone_size: NA
d_call: TRBD2
v_call: TRBV5-1
j_call: TRBJ2-3
cdr3_aa: CASSLGLAGVADTQYF
cdr3_nt: TGCGCCAGCAGCCTGGGACTAGCGGGAGTGGCAGATACGCAGTATTTT

clone_size: many
d_call: TRBD1
v_call: TRBV20-1
j_call: TRBJ2-7
cdr3_aa: CSARDGQDLYEQYF
cdr3_nt: TGCAGTGCTAGAGATGGACAGGATCTTTACGAGCAGTACTTC

clone_size: NA
d_call: NA
v_call: TRBV18
j_call: TRBJ1-1
cdr3_aa: CASSLDRSGVAFF
cdr3_nt: TGTGCCAGCTCTCTCGACAGGAGTGGGGTTGCTTTCTTT

clone_size: few
d_call: NA
v_call: TRBV30
j_call: TRBJ1-2
cdr3_aa: CAWSTSGTSYGYTF
cdr3_nt: TGTGCCTGGAGTACTTCCGGGACATCCTATGGCTACACCTTC

clone_size: NA
d_call: NA
v_call: TRBV20-1
j_call: TRBJ1-5
cdr3_aa: CSATSGDGLFNQPQHF
cdr3_nt: TGCAGTGCAACATCTGGGGACGGGCTATTCAATCAGCCCCAGCATTTT